This is a list of T cell receptor beta chains from one sample in a study of T cell repertoires in cytomegalovirus infection. TCRdb re-analysed the reads in MiXCR, keeping a single row per CDR3 protein. Of under 150,000 distinct CDR3 sequences listed, 7% to 10% were seen once; the top ten hold around 10%. Sequencing was done on a sample of PBMCs. These TCRs come from a human donor in good health (CMV status not recorded). Some clones in this sample may be carry-over from other donors' samples. CDR3s include the opening cysteine and the closing phenylalanine or tryptophan. The order of the fields is CDR3 DNA, CDR3 protein, J gene, D gene, V gene, clone size. The D gene is left open where the match is weak. Clone size is stated in some rows and not others, as once, few, many or a class when expanded.

CDR3 DNA: TGTGCCAGTAGTACGTGGCCAGATCAGCCCCAGCATTTT
CDR3 protein: CASSTWPDQPQHF
J gene: TRBJ1-5
D gene: -
V gene: TRBV19
clone size: -

CDR3 DNA: TGTGCCAGCAGCCCGGCGAAGGACAGGGGAACAGATACGCAGTATTTT
CDR3 protein: CASSPAKDRGTDTQYF
J gene: TRBJ2-3
D gene: TRBD1
V gene: TRBV7-9
clone size: -

CDR3 DNA: TGTGCCAGCAGCCCAGGAGGGAGTGGGGCCAACGTCCTGACTTTC
CDR3 protein: CASSPGGSGANVLTF
J gene: TRBJ2-6
D gene: -
V gene: TRBV7-2
clone size: many

CDR3 DNA: TGTGCCAGCAGTCCACAGGGGGCTGGGGCCAACGTCCTGACTTTC
CDR3 protein: CASSPQGAGANVLTF
J gene: TRBJ2-6
D gene: TRBD1
V gene: TRBV2
clone size: many

CDR3 DNA: TGTGCCAGCAGTACGAACACTGAAGCTTTCTTT
CDR3 protein: CASSTNTEAFF
J gene: TRBJ1-1
D gene: -
V gene: TRBV2
clone size: many

CDR3 DNA: TGCAGCGTTGTTGGACAGTTCGCGAACACTGAAGCTTTCTTT
CDR3 protein: CSVVGQFANTEAFF
J gene: TRBJ1-1
D gene: -
V gene: TRBV29-1
clone size: -

CDR3 DNA: TGTGCCAGCAGCTCTGGCCCGGGACTGGGGGGCGACGAGCAGTACTTC
CDR3 protein: CASSSGPGLGGDEQYF
J gene: TRBJ2-7
D gene: -
V gene: TRBV7-2
clone size: many

CDR3 DNA: TGTGCCAGCAGTTACTCGTTCGGCAGGGTGGTCGAGCAGTACTTC
CDR3 protein: CASSYSFGRVVEQYF
J gene: TRBJ2-7
D gene: -
V gene: TRBV6-5
clone size: -

CDR3 DNA: TGTGCCAGCAGAGAATCGGGAAACACCGGGGAGCTGTTTTTT
CDR3 protein: CASRESGNTGELFF
J gene: TRBJ2-2
D gene: -
V gene: TRBV2
clone size: many

CDR3 DNA: TGTGCCAGCAGTTATGGACGGTGGTCCGAGCAGTTCTTC
CDR3 protein: CASSYGRWSEQFF
J gene: TRBJ2-1
D gene: -
V gene: TRBV6-5
clone size: few

CDR3 DNA: TGTGCCAGCAGCTTGGGGACTAGCGTGAGCACAGATACGCAGTATTTT
CDR3 protein: CASSLGTSVSTDTQYF
J gene: TRBJ2-3
D gene: TRBD2
V gene: TRBV5-8
clone size: many

CDR3 DNA: TGTGCCAGCAGCCTCGACTGGACAGGGGGTTATTCACCCCTCCACTTT
CDR3 protein: CASSLDWTGGYSPLHF
J gene: TRBJ1-6
D gene: TRBD1
V gene: TRBV7-2
clone size: many

CDR3 DNA: TGCAGCGTTGAAGCTGGGGACGAGACCCAGTACTTC
CDR3 protein: CSVEAGDETQYF
J gene: TRBJ2-5
D gene: -
V gene: TRBV29-1
clone size: -

CDR3 DNA: TGTGCCAGCTCACCAGATGGGATGTTGAGATATGGCTACACCTTC
CDR3 protein: CASSPDGMLRYGYTF
J gene: TRBJ1-2
D gene: -
V gene: TRBV18
clone size: many

CDR3 DNA: TGTGCCAGCAGCCAAGGCAACTCTGGAAACACCATATATTTT
CDR3 protein: CASSQGNSGNTIYF
J gene: TRBJ1-3
D gene: -
V gene: TRBV3-1
clone size: -

CDR3 DNA: TGCAGTGCTAGTCAGGGGTGGAAAACTGAAGCTTTCTTT
CDR3 protein: CSASQGWKTEAFF
J gene: TRBJ1-1
D gene: -
V gene: TRBV20-1
clone size: many

CDR3 DNA: TGTGCCAGCAGTTTTGGGACAGGGTCGAACAATCAGCCCCAGCATTTT
CDR3 protein: CASSFGTGSNNQPQHF
J gene: TRBJ1-5
D gene: TRBD1
V gene: TRBV27
clone size: many

CDR3 DNA: TGTGCCAGCAGCATCCAGACAGGGGGCACTGAAGCTTTCTTT
CDR3 protein: CASSIQTGGTEAFF
J gene: TRBJ1-1
D gene: TRBD1
V gene: TRBV7-6
clone size: many

CDR3 DNA: TGTGCCACCAGCAGAGAGGAGCCTCTCGGGGAGACCCAGTACTTC
CDR3 protein: CATSREEPLGETQYF
J gene: TRBJ2-5
D gene: -
V gene: TRBV15
clone size: few

CDR3 DNA: TGTGCCAGCAGTCTGGACACCCGAGGAAACTATGGCTACACCTTC
CDR3 protein: CASSLDTRGNYGYTF
J gene: TRBJ1-2
D gene: -
V gene: TRBV2
clone size: -

CDR3 DNA: TGTGCCAGCAGTGATCTACAGGGGCGGGGAGAGACCCAGTACTTC
CDR3 protein: CASSDLQGRGETQYF
J gene: TRBJ2-5
D gene: -
V gene: TRBV2
clone size: few

CDR3 DNA: TGTGCCAGCAGTTACTCGAAGTTTCTGGGCACCTACGAGCAGTACTTC
CDR3 protein: CASSYSKFLGTYEQYF
J gene: TRBJ2-7
D gene: -
V gene: TRBV6-5
clone size: many

CDR3 DNA: TGTGCCAGCAGCCTGGACTTCACCGGGGAGCTGTTTTTT
CDR3 protein: CASSLDFTGELFF
J gene: TRBJ2-2
D gene: -
V gene: TRBV7-2
clone size: many

CDR3 DNA: TGTGCCAGCAGCTTGCCCGAAACGAACACAGATACGCAGTATTTT
CDR3 protein: CASSLPETNTDTQYF
J gene: TRBJ2-3
D gene: -
V gene: TRBV11-2
clone size: -

CDR3 DNA: TGCAGTCCTCTACGGGACCCACTAGCGGGGGATCATACCTACGAGCAGTACTTC
CDR3 protein: CSPLRDPLAGDHTYEQYF
J gene: TRBJ2-7
D gene: TRBD2
V gene: TRBV20-1
clone size: -

CDR3 DNA: TGTGCCAGCAGTCCGGGCGATGGCTACACCTTC
CDR3 protein: CASSPGDGYTF
J gene: TRBJ1-2
D gene: -
V gene: TRBV12-3/TRBV12-4
clone size: many

CDR3 DNA: TGTGCCAGCAGTGATGTAACCGGGAGGGATTCACCCCTCCACTTT
CDR3 protein: CASSDVTGRDSPLHF
J gene: TRBJ1-6
D gene: -
V gene: TRBV2
clone size: many

CDR3 DNA: TGCGCCAGCAGCCAAGGGACAGTAAACACCGGGGAGCTGTTTTTT
CDR3 protein: CASSQGTVNTGELFF
J gene: TRBJ2-2
D gene: -
V gene: TRBV4-1
clone size: many

CDR3 DNA: TGTGCCAGCAGTCTTGGACAGGGAACCGAGACCCAGTACTTC
CDR3 protein: CASSLGQGTETQYF
J gene: TRBJ2-5
D gene: TRBD1
V gene: TRBV28
clone size: many

CDR3 DNA: TGTGCCACCAGTGATTGGACTAGCGGGGGGAACCAAGAGACCCAGTACTTC
CDR3 protein: CATSDWTSGGNQETQYF
J gene: TRBJ2-5
D gene: TRBD2
V gene: TRBV24-1
clone size: -

CDR3 DNA: TGTGCCAGCAGTTTAAGGGGGTTCGCTAATGAAAAACTGTTTTTT
CDR3 protein: CASSLRGFANEKLFF
J gene: TRBJ1-4
D gene: -
V gene: TRBV28
clone size: -

CDR3 DNA: TGTGCCAGCAGCTTAGGACAGGGCATCTACGAGCAGTACTTC
CDR3 protein: CASSLGQGIYEQYF
J gene: TRBJ2-7
D gene: TRBD1
V gene: TRBV7-2
clone size: many

CDR3 DNA: TGCAGTGCTAGAGATGGGGGAAACCTCTCTGGAAACACCATATATTTT
CDR3 protein: CSARDGGNLSGNTIYF
J gene: TRBJ1-3
D gene: -
V gene: TRBV20-1
clone size: -

CDR3 DNA: TGTGCCAGCAGTGAGGGAAGGGGGTTCGTCGGCTACACCTTC
CDR3 protein: CASSEGRGFVGYTF
J gene: TRBJ1-2
D gene: -
V gene: TRBV2
clone size: many

CDR3 DNA: TGTGCCAGCAGCCGGACAGGGGGGTTCACAGATACGCAGTATTTT
CDR3 protein: CASSRTGGFTDTQYF
J gene: TRBJ2-3
D gene: TRBD1
V gene: TRBV7-9
clone size: -

CDR3 DNA: TGTGCCAGCAGTCTCCTGGACAGGCGCTACGAGCAGTACTTC
CDR3 protein: CASSLLDRRYEQYF
J gene: TRBJ2-7
D gene: TRBD1
V gene: TRBV28
clone size: many

CDR3 DNA: TGTGCCAGCAGCGTAGCAGGAGCGGGGTCGCTCTCCTACAATGAGCAGTTCTTC
CDR3 protein: CASSVAGAGSLSYNEQFF
J gene: TRBJ2-1
D gene: TRBD2
V gene: TRBV9
clone size: many

CDR3 DNA: TGTGCCAGCAGCTCGGGACAGGTCTCGGGCAATCAGCCCCAGCATTTT
CDR3 protein: CASSSGQVSGNQPQHF
J gene: TRBJ1-5
D gene: TRBD1
V gene: TRBV5-5
clone size: -

CDR3 DNA: TGTGCCAGCAGCGGCCCCCGGGGGGGGGGCTTATCCTACAATGAGCAGTTCTTC
CDR3 protein: CASSGPRGGGLSYNEQFF
J gene: TRBJ2-1
D gene: TRBD2
V gene: TRBV9
clone size: many

CDR3 DNA: TGTGCCAGCAGTCGGGCCTCCGACAAGACCTATGGCTACACCTTC
CDR3 protein: CASSRASDKTYGYTF
J gene: TRBJ1-2
D gene: -
V gene: TRBV6-6
clone size: -

CDR3 DNA: TGTGCCAGCAGTTTGTCTCCTTGGACGCAGTATTTT
CDR3 protein: CASSLSPWTQYF
J gene: TRBJ2-3
D gene: -
V gene: TRBV28
clone size: many

CDR3 DNA: TGTGCCAGCAGCTTCTCAGGGGGCTCGAACACCGGGGAGCTGTTTTTT
CDR3 protein: CASSFSGGSNTGELFF
J gene: TRBJ2-2
D gene: TRBD1
V gene: TRBV5-5
clone size: -

CDR3 DNA: TGTGCCACCTCTCTGTACGGGGCCAACGTCCTGACTTTC
CDR3 protein: CATSLYGANVLTF
J gene: TRBJ2-6
D gene: -
V gene: TRBV12-3/TRBV12-4
clone size: many

CDR3 DNA: TGTGCCAGTAGTATTGACCTGAACACCGGGGAGCTGTTTTTT
CDR3 protein: CASSIDLNTGELFF
J gene: TRBJ2-2
D gene: -
V gene: TRBV19
clone size: few

CDR3 DNA: TGTGCCAGCAGCTCAAGCTCCTACAATGAGCAGTTCTTC
CDR3 protein: CASSSSSYNEQFF
J gene: TRBJ2-1
D gene: -
V gene: TRBV9
clone size: many

CDR3 DNA: TGCAGCGTCGAAAGGACAGGGAGTAACTATGGCTACACCTTC
CDR3 protein: CSVERTGSNYGYTF
J gene: TRBJ1-2
D gene: TRBD1
V gene: TRBV29-1
clone size: many

CDR3 DNA: TGCAGTGCTAGCCGGGCAGCTAGCACAGATACGCAGTATTTT
CDR3 protein: CSASRAASTDTQYF
J gene: TRBJ2-3
D gene: -
V gene: TRBV20-1
clone size: -

CDR3 DNA: TGTGCCAGCAGTGGAGACCCTACAGGACTCCACAATCAGCCCCAGCATTTT
CDR3 protein: CASSGDPTGLHNQPQHF
J gene: TRBJ1-5
D gene: -
V gene: TRBV28
clone size: many